This T cell receptor beta chain was found in a study of cytomegalovirus exposure and HLA in healthy donors. Study-wide results and limits: According to the study, 160 or so TCR beta chains were cytomegalovirus-associated. Exclusion as indistinguishable affected some V segments, including TRBV6-2 and TRBV6-3.

The sample holds a few counts of this clone. The antigen remains unidentified. Both 60 Vbeta primers and 13 Jbeta primers went into the PCR. The protocol was immunoSEQ multiplex PCR, while the TCRdb copy is restricted to in-frame clones and leaves out a portion. Here the sample spans about 140,000 clones, approximately 86% being singletons. The V and J ends lost 3 bases and 1 base respectively, with 6 bases between them. Per the germline V gene, CDR1 is LGHNA and CDR2 is YSLEER. The CDR3 runs to 13 residues. The sequenced sample was PBMCs. The chain has TRBV4-3 and TRBJ1-1, with TRBD1 as a possible D gene (5 bases). The sequence was collected from a woman between 40 and 50 years old in good health and CMV-seronegative. CDR3 sequence (DNA): TGCGCCAGCAGCCACGACAGGAACACTGAAGCTTTCTTT. Translated, it gives CASSHDRNTEAFF.